Given below is one TCR beta chain in context. Its antigen remains unknown. This sample is part of a study of T cell responses to AZD1222 COVID-19 vaccine. Whole-study context: Second-dose groups at about 4 or about 12 weeks were pooled. Points from the study as a whole: Researchers took repertoire samples only after the peak T cell response had come. Rises in breadth and depth of Spike-specific TCRs came after two AZD1222 doses.

The CDR3 runs to 13 residues. V was pared by 4 bases and J by 3 bases, with 10 bases between. CDR1 and CDR2 (germline): SGHDT, YYEEEE. Repertoires were generated with immunoSEQ multiplex PCR, while TCRdb's copy carries only in-frame clones and drops some. Among 110,000 to 150,000 clones listed, approximately 90% were seen once. The genes are TRBV5-6 and TRBJ1-2; D unclear. This specimen consisted of peripheral blood, obtained on day 0 of AZD1222 vaccination. The clonotype was recovered from an adult in good health. CDR3 DNA: TGTGCCAGCAGCCTGCCATCCGACTATGGCTACACCTTC. Translated, it gives CASSLPSDYGYTF.